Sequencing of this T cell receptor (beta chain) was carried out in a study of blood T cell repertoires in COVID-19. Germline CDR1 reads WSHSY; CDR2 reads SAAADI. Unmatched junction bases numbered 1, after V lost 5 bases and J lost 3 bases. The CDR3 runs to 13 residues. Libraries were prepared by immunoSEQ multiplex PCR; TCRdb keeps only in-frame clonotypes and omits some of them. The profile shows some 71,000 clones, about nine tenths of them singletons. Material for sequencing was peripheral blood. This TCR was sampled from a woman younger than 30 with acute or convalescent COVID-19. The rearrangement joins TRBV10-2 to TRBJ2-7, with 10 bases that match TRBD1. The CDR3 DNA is TGCGCCAGCAGTAGGACAGGGGGCTACGAGCAGTACTTC. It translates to CASSRTGGYEQYF.